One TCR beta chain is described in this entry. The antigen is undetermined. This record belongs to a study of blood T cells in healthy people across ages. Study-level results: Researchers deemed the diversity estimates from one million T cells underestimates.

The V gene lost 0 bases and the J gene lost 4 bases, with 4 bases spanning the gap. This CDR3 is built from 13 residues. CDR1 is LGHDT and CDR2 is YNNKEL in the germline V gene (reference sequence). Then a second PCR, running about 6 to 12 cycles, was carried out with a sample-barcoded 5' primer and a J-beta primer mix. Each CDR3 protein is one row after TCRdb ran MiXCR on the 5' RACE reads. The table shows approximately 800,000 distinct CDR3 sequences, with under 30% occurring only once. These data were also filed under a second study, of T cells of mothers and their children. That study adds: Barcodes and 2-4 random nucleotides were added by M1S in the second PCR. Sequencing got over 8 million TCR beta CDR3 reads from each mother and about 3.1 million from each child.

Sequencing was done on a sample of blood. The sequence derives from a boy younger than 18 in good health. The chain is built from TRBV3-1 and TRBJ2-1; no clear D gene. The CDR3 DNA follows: TGTGCCAGCAGCCAAGATAAGTACAATGAGCAGTTCTTC. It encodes CASSQDKYNEQFF.